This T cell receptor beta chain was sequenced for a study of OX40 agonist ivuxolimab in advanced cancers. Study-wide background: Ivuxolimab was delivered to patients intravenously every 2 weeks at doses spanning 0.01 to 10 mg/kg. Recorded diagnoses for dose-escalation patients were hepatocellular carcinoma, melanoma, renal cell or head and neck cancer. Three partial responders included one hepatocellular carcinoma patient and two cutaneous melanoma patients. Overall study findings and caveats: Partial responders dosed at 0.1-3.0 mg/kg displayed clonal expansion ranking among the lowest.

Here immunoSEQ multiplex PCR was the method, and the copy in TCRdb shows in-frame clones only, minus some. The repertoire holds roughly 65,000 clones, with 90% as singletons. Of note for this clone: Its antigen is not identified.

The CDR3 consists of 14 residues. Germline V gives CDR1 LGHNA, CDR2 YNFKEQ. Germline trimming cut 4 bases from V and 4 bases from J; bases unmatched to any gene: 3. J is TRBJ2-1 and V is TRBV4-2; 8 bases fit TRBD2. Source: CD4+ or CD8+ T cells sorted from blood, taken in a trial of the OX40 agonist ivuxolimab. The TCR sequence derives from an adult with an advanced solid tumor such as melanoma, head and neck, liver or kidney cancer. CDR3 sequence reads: CASSLSGGYNEQFF. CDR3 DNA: TGTGCCAGCAGCCTAAGCGGGGGATACAATGAGCAGTTCTTC.